This T cell receptor beta chain was recovered during a study of regulatory T cells in long-lasting Graves disease. Time point described: persistent/refractory GD, antithyroid drugs over 5 years with positive TRAb. RNA isolated from PBMCs was used to make the TCR library. This clonotype was seen ten or more times. CDR3 length equals 15 residues. The V end was cut by 1 base, the J end by 7 bases, with 11 bases between. The germline V gene encodes CDR1 MNHEY and CDR2 SVGAGI. Arm-PCR of CDR3 regions and iRepertoire HTBI primers were used to build TCR beta libraries. From the multiplex PCR reads, TCRdb called clonotypes with MiXCR, one entry per CDR3 protein. The sample holds approximately 470,000 distinct CDR3 sequences, less than 25% seen once.

The starting material was peripheral blood mononuclear cells (PBMCs), obtained when the disease was refractory, from a patient treated with antithyroid drugs. The chain employs TRBV6-5 and TRBJ1-6, with D possibly TRBD1 on 5 matching bases. The TCR comes from a female donor with Graves disease. The CDR3 protein is CASSYFGRANSPLHF. In DNA form, the CDR3 reads TGTGCCAGCAGTTACTTTGGCAGGGCCAATTCACCCCTCCACTTT.